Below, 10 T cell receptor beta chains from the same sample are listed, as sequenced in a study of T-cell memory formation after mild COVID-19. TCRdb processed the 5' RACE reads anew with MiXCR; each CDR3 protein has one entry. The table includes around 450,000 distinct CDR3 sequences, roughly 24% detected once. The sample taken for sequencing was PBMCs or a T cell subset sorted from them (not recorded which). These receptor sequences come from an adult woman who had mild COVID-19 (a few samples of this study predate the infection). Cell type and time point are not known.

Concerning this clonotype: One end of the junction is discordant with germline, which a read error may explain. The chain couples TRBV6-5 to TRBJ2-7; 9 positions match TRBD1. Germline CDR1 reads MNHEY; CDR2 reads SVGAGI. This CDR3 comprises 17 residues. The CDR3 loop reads CASSYSNAYGGQGALNF. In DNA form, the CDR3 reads TGTGCCAGCAGTTACTCGAACGCCTATGGGGGACAGGGAGCCTTGAACTTC.

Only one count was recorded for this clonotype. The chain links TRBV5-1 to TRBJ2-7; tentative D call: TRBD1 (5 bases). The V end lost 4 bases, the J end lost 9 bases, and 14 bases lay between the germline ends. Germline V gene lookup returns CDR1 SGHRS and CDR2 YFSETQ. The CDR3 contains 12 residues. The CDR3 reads CASSAENRLQYF. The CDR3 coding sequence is TGCGCCAGCAGCGCCGAAAACAGGTTGCAGTACTTC.

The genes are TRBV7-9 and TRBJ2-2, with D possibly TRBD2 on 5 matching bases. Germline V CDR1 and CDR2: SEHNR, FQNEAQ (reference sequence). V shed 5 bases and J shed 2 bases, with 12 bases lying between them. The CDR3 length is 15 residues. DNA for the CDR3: TGTGCCAGCAGCCCAGCGGCTACCAACACCGGGGAGCTGTTTTTT. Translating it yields CASSPAATNTGELFF.

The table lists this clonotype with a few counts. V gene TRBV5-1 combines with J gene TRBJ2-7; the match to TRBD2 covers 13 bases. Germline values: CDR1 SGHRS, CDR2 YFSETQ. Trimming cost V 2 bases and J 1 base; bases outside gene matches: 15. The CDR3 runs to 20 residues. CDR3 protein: CASSLRTPGTSGDPSYEQYF. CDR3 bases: TGCGCCAGCAGCTTAAGGACCCCCGGGACTAGCGGGGACCCATCCTACGAGCAGTACTTC.

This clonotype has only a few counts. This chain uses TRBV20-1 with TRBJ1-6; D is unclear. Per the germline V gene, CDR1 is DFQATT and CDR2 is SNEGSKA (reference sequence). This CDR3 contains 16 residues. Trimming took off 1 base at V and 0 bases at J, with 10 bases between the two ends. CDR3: CSARALPSSYNSPLHF. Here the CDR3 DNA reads TGCAGTGCTAGAGCTCTCCCGAGCTCCTATAATTCACCCCTCCACTTT.

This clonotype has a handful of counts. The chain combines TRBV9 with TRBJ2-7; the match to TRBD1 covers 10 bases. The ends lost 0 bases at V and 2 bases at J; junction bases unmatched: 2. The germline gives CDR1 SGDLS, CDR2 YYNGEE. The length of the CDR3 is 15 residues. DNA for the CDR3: TGTGCCAGCAGCGTAGGAGGGACAGGGGCCTACGAGCAGTACTTC. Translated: CASSVGGTGAYEQYF.

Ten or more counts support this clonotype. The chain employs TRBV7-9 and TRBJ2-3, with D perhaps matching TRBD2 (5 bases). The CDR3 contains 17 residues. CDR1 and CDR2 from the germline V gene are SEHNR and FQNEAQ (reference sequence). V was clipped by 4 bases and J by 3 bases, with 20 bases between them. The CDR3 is CASSSTNGLTPTDTQYF. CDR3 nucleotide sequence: TGTGCCAGCAGCTCAACTAATGGACTGACACCGACAGATACGCAGTATTTT.

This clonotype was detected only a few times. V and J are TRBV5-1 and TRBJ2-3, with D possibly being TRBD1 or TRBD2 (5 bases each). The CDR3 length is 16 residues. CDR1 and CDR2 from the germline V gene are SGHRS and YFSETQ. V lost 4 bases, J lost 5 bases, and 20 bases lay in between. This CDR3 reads CASSLLGASSIDTQYF. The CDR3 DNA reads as TGCGCCAGCAGCCTCCTCGGGGCTAGTTCAATAGATACGCAGTATTTT.

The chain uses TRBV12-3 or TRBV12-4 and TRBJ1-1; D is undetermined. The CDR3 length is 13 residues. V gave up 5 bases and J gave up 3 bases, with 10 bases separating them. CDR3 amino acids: CASSSSVHTEAFF. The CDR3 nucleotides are TGTGCCAGCAGTAGCAGTGTTCACACTGAAGCTTTCTTT.

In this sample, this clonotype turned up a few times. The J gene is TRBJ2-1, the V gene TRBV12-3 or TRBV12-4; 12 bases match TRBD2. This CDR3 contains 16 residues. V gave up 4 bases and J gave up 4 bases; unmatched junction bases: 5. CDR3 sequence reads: CASSSTSGGRYNEQFF. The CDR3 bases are TGTGCCAGCAGTTCTACTAGCGGGGGGAGATACAATGAGCAGTTCTTC.